The next 5 T cell receptor beta chains were all read from a single sample in a study of cytomegalovirus exposure and HLA in healthy donors. Amplification used 60 Vbeta primers and 13 Jbeta primers. Using immunoSEQ multiplex PCR, the repertoire was profiled, and TCRdb retains in-frame clones only, with some absent. The sample yields about 140,000 clones, roughly four fifths seen once. Sequencing input: PBMCs. These receptor sequences come from a woman aged 45 to 65 in good health and CMV-seropositive.

In this sample, this clone turned up once. V is TRBV29-1 and J is TRBJ1-3; weak D call: TRBD1 (5 bases). CDR3 length equals 13 residues. V was cut by 7 bases and J by 1 base, with 11 bases left in between. Germline V lookup: CDR1 SQVTM, CDR2 ANQGSEA. DNA of the CDR3: TGCAGCGCCGACCAGGGTTCTGGAAACACCATATATTTT. Translation: CSADQGSGNTIYF.

The V call is TRBV7-3, the J call TRBJ1-1, with D maybe TRBD1 (5 bases). The CDR3 has 14 residues. CDR1 and CDR2 (germline): SGHTA, FQGTGA. V was clipped by 2 bases and J by 0 bases, with 7 bases between them. CDR3 bases: TGTGCCAGCAGCTTATCGGGGGTGAACACTGAAGCTTTCTTT. It codes for CASSLSGVNTEAFF. The entire variable domain, with the rest obtained from reference TRBV7-3 and TRBJ1-1, is as follows: GAGVSQTPSNKVTEKGKYVELRCDPISGHTALYWYRQSLGQGPEFLIYFQGTGAADDSGLPNDRFFAVRPEGSVSTLKIQRTERGDSAVYLCASSLSGVNTEAFFGQGTRLTVV.

This clone came up a few times. One end of the junction does not line up with germline, which may come from a read error. The V call is TRBV11-2, the J call TRBJ2-5; D is possibly TRBD2 (6 bases). This CDR3 has 14 residues. CDR1 is SGHAT and CDR2 is FQNNGV in the germline V gene. This CDR3 reads CASSLAVQAETQYF. The DNA of the CDR3 is TGTGCCAGCAGTTTAGCGGTCCAAGCGGAGACCCAGTACTTC.

V gene TRBV10-1 combines with J gene TRBJ2-3; 10 nucleotides align to TRBD1. Losses at the gene ends were 5 bases for V and 6 bases for J; bases not matched to a gene: 5. The CDR3 is 14 amino acids. CDR1 is WNHNN and CDR2 is SYGVQD in the germline V gene (reference sequence). The CDR3 DNA is TGCGCCAGCAGTTGGGACAGGGGAGTGGATACGCAGTATTTT. Its protein is CASSWDRGVDTQYF.

V is TRBV2 and J is TRBJ1-3; D uncertain. With 4 bases removed from V and 1 base from J, the gap between germline ends came to 5 bases. The CDR3 totals 13 residues. The germline gives CDR1 SNHLY, CDR2 FYNNEI. The CDR3 DNA is TGTGCCAGCAGTGGTAGATCTGGAAACACCATATATTTT. It yields the protein CASSGRSGNTIYF.